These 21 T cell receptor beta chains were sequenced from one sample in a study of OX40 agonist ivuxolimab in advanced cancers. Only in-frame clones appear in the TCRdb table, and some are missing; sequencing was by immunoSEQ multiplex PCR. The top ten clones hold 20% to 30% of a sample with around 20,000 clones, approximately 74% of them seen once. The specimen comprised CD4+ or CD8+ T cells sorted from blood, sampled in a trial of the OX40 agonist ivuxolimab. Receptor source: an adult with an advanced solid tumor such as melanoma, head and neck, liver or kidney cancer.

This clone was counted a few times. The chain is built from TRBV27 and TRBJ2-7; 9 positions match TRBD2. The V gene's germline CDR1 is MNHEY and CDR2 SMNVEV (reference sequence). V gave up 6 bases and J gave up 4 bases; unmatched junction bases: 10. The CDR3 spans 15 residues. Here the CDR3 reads CASSPQAGGIYEQYF. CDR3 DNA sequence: TGTGCCAGCAGCCCCCAAGCGGGAGGAATTTACGAGCAGTACTTC.

The CDR3 nucleotides read TGTGCCAGCAGCCGGGGACTAGCCCCTGCCCCAGATACGCAGTATTTT. Protein: CASSRGLAPAPDTQYF. The V and J genes are TRBV27 and TRBJ2-3; 9 bases are a match to TRBD2. The CDR3 spans 16 residues. Germline assignment: CDR1 MNHEY and CDR2 SMNVEV (reference sequence). The junction had 11 bases not matched to a gene; V was cut back by 6 bases and J by 4 bases.

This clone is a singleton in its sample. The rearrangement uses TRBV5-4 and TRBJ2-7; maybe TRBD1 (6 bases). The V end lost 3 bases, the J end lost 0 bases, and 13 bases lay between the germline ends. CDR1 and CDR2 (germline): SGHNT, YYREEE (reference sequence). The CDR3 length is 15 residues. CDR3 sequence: CASSYRTVSSYEQYF. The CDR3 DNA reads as TGTGCCAGCAGCTACAGGACAGTTAGCTCCTACGAGCAGTACTTC.

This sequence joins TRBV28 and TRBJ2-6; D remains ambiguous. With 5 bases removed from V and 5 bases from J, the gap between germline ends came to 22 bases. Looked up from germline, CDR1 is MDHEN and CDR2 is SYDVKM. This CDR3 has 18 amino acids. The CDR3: CASSVKRLTQSRANVLTF. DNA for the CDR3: TGTGCCAGCAGTGTGAAACGCTTGACACAAAGTCGGGCCAACGTCCTGACTTTC. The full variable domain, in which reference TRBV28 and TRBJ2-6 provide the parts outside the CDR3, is DVKVTQSSRYLVKRTGEKVFLECVQDMDHENMFWYRQDPGLGLRLIYFSYDVKMKEKGDIPEGYSVSREKKERFSLILESASTNQTSMYLCASSVKRLTQSRANVLTFGAGSRLTVL.

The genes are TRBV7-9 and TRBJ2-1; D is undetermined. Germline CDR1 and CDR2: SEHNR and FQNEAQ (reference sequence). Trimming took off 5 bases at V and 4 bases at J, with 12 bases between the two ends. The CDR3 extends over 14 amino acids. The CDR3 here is CASSDHDTYNEQFF. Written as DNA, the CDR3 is TGTGCCAGCAGCGACCATGACACGTACAATGAGCAGTTCTTC.

The CDR3 loop reads CASSSTYEQYF. As DNA, the CDR3 is TGTGCCAGCAGCTCCACCTACGAGCAGTACTTC. The genes are TRBV14 and TRBJ2-7; no clear D. The ends were cut back, 5 bases at V and 2 bases at J, with 4 bases in the middle. CDR3 length: 11 residues. Germline-derived CDR1 and CDR2 are SGHDN and FVKESK.

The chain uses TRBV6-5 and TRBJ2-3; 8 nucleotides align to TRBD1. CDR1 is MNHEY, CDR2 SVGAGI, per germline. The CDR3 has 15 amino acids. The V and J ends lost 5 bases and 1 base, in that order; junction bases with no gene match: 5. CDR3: CASSNVGQGTDTQYF. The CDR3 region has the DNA TGTGCCAGCAGTAATGTGGGACAGGGCACAGATACGCAGTATTTT.

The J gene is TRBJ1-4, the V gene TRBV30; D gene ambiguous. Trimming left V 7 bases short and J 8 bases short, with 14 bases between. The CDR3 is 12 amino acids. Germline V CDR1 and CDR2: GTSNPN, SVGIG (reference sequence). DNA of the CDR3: TGTGCCTCCAAGGAAGGTTTGGAAAAACTGTTTTTT. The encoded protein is CASKEGLEKLFF.

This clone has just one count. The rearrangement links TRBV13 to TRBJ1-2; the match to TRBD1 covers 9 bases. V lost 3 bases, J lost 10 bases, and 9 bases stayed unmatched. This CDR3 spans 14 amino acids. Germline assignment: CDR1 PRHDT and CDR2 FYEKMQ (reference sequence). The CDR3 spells CASSFLDRGLVYTF. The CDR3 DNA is TGTGCCAGCAGCTTCTTGGACAGGGGACTTGTCTACACCTTC.

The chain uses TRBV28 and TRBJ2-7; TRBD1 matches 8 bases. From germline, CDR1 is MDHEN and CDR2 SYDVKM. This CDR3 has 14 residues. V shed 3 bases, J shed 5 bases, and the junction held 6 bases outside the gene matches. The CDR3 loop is CASSFGQGADEQYF. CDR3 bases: TGTGCCAGCAGTTTCGGCCAGGGGGCCGACGAGCAGTACTTC.

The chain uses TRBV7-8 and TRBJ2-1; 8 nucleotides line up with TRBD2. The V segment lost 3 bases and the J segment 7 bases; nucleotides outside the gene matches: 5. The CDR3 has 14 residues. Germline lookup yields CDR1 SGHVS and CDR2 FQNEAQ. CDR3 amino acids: CASSFQRGRNEQFF. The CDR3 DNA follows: TGTGCCAGCAGCTTCCAGCGGGGGAGGAATGAGCAGTTCTTC.

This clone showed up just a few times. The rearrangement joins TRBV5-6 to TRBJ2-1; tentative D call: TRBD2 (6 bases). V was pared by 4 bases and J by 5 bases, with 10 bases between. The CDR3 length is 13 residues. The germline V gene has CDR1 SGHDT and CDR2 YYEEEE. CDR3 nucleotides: TGTGCCAGCAGCCCCGGGAGAGACAATGAGCAGTTCTTC. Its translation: CASSPGRDNEQFF.

The CDR3 region is CASSDPTRVEQFF. The CDR3 DNA is TGTGCCAGTAGTGATCCGACTAGAGTCGAGCAGTTCTTC. The V call is TRBV19, the J call TRBJ2-1; weak D call: TRBD2 (6 bases). The CDR3 runs 13 residues. Trimming stripped 5 bases from V and 10 bases from J, with 15 bases between. Germline CDR1 reads LNHDA; CDR2 reads SQIVND (reference sequence).

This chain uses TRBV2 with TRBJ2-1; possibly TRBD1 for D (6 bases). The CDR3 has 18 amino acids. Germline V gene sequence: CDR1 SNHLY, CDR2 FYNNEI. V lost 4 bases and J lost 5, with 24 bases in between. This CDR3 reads CASSAFNLQGKIDNEQFF. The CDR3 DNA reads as TGTGCCAGCAGTGCTTTCAATTTACAGGGAAAAATTGACAATGAGCAGTTCTTC.

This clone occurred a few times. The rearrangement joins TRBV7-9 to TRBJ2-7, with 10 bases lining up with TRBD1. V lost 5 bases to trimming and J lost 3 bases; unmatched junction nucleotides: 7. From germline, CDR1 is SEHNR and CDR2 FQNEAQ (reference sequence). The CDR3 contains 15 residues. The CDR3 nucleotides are TGTGCCAGCAGCCCCGGGACAGGGGCCCACTACGAGCAGTACTTC. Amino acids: CASSPGTGAHYEQYF.

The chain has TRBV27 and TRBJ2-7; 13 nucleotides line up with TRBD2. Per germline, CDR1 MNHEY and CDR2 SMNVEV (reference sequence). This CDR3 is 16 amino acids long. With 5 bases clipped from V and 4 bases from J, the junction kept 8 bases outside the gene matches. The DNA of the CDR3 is TGTGCCAGCAGTCTCTCAGGACTAGCGGGAGTTTACGAGCAGTACTTC. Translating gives CASSLSGLAGVYEQYF.

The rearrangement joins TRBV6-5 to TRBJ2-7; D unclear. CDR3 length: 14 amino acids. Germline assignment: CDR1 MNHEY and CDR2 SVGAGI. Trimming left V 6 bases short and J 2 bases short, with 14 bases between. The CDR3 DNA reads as TGTGCCAGCAGGCAAGGGAAAAAGGCCTACGAGCAGTACTTC. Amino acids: CASRQGKKAYEQYF.

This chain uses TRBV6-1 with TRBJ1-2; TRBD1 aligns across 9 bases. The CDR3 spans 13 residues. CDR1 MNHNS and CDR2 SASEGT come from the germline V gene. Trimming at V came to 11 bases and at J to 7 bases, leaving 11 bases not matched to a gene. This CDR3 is CAGKDRGKVGYTF. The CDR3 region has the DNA TGTGCCGGCAAGGACAGGGGCAAAGTTGGCTACACCTTC.

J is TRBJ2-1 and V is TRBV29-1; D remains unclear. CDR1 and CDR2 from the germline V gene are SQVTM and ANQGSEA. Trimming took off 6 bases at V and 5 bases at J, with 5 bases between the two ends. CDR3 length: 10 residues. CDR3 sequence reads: CSVDHNEQFF. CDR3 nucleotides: TGCAGCGTCGACCACAATGAGCAGTTCTTC.

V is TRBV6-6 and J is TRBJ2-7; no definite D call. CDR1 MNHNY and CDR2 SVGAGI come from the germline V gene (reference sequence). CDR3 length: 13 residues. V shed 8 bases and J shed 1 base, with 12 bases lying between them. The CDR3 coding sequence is TGTGCCAGCCGGGTCGGCAGTTCCTACGAGCAGTACTTC. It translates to CASRVGSSYEQYF.

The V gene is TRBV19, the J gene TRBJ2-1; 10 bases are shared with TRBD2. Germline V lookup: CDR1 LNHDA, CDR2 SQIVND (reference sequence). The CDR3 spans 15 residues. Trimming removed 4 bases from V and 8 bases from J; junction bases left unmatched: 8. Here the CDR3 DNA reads TGTGCCAGTAGTAGCCTAGCGGGAGCAAAGGATGAGCAGTTCTTC. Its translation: CASSSLAGAKDEQFF.